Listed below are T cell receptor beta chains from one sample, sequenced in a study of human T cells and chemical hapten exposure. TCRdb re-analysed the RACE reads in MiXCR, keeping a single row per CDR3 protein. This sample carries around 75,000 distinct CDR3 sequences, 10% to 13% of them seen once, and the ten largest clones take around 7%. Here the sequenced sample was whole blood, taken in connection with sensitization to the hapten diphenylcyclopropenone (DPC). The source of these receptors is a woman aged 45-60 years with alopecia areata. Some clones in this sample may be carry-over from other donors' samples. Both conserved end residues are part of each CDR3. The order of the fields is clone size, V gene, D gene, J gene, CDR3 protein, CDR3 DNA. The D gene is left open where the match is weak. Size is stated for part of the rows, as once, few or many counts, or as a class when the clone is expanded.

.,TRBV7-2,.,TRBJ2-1,CASSPSPGRNEQFF,TGTGCCAGCAGTCCTTCTCCCGGCCGCAATGAGCAGTTCTTC
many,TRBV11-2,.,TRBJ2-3,CASSSGLLPDTQYF,TGTGCCAGCAGCTCCGGACTCCTCCCGGATACGCAGTATTTT
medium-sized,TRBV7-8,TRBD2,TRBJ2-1,CASSLSGRGVDEQFF,TGTGCCAGCAGCTTGAGCGGGAGGGGGGTGGATGAGCAGTTCTTC
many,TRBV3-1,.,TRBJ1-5,CASSQTYSNQPQHF,TGTGCCAGCAGCCAAACATATAGCAATCAGCCCCAGCATTTT
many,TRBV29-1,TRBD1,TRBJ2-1,CSVGTGFLGANEQFF,TGCAGCGTTGGGACAGGGTTTTTAGGGGCCAATGAGCAGTTCTTC
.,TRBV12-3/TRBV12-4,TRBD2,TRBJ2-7,CASRDSGRNSHEQYF,TGTGCCAGCAGGGATAGCGGGAGGAACTCCCACGAGCAGTACTTC
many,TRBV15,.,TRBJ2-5,CATSSTKETGSRQKTQYF,TGTGCCACCAGCAGCACGAAAGAAACAGGGTCGCGTCAGAAGACCCAGTACTTC
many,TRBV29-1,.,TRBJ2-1,CSGGEQFF,TGCAGCGGGGGTGAGCAGTTCTTC
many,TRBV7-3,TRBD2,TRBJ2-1,CASSDSGSPYNEQFF,TGTGCCAGCAGCGATAGCGGGAGCCCCTACAATGAGCAGTTCTTC
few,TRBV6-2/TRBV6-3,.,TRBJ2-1,CASRLDPYNEQFF,TGTGCCAGCAGACTAGACCCCTACAATGAGCAGTTCTTC
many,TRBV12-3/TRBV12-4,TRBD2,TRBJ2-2,CASSLKSSGSDTGELFF,TGTGCCAGCAGTTTGAAGAGTAGCGGGAGTGACACCGGGGAGCTGTTTTTT
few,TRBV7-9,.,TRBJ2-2,CASSLAALDSYSNTGELFF,TGTGCCAGCAGCTTAGCGGCCCTCGACAGCTACTCGAACACCGGGGAGCTGTTTTTT
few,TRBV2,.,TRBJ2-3,CASRLADTQYF,TGTGCCAGCCGACTAGCAGATACGCAGTATTTT
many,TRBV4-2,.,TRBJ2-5,CASSQAERETQYF,TGTGCCAGCAGCCAAGCCGAGAGGGAGACCCAGTACTTC
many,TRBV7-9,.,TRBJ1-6,CASSLTLPRSPLHF,TGTGCCAGCAGCTTAACCCTCCCGCGTTCACCCCTCCACTTT
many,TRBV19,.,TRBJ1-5,CASSFLRGRSNQPQHF,TGTGCCAGTAGTTTCCTCCGGGGCAGGTCCAATCAGCCCCAGCATTTT